A single sample is the source of the 15 T cell receptor beta chains below, sequenced in a study of blood T cell repertoires in COVID-19. Assay used: immunoSEQ multiplex PCR; TCRdb lists only in-frame clones, some missing. The sample holds 250,000 or so clones; around 90% are singletons and the top ten take about 5%. Sequencing used peripheral blood. These receptors all come from a woman aged 55-70 years with COVID-19, enrolled during active disease.

This clone was detected only once. The gene calls are TRBV5-4 and TRBJ2-3; D unclear. The length of the CDR3 is 14 residues. Trimming pared 1 base from V and 5 bases from J, leaving 11 bases between. Germline values: CDR1 SGHNT, CDR2 YYREEE (reference sequence). In DNA, the CDR3 is TGTGCCAGCAGCTTGAGGAAAGGAGAAGATACGCAGTATTTT. Its translation: CASSLRKGEDTQYF.

The chain uses TRBV9 and TRBJ2-7; 7 positions match TRBD1. Germline V gene data show CDR1 as SGDLS and CDR2 as YYNGEE. The junction had 6 bases not matched to a gene; V was cut back by 0 bases and J by 6 bases. The CDR3 sequence is 14 residues long. CDR3 in DNA: TGTGCCAGCAGCGTAGGACAGGGCGGCGGCGAGCAGTACTTC. It is translated as CASSVGQGGGEQYF.

This clone was recorded once. The chain carries TRBV10-3 and TRBJ2-2; 10 nucleotides align to TRBD2. Germline assignment: CDR1 ENHRY and CDR2 SYGVKD. Trimming removed 10 bases from V and 1 base from J; junction bases left unmatched: 9. This CDR3 has 16 residues. The CDR3 protein is CARSPGLAVNTGELFF. CDR3 DNA: TGTGCCAGGTCCCCCGGACTAGCGGTGAACACCGGGGAGCTGTTTTTT.

This clone was observed at least ten times. The rearrangement joins TRBV7-8 to TRBJ2-7; 9 bases are shared with TRBD1. Trimming cost V 7 bases and J 5 bases; bases outside gene matches: 9. Germline loops: CDR1 SGHVS, CDR2 FQNEAQ. CDR3 size: 14 residues. In DNA, the CDR3 is TGTGCCAGCAACCGTCGGGACAGGGATAACGAGCAGTACTTC. This codes for CASNRRDRDNEQYF.

As regards this clone: At the DNA level, this CDR3 is encoded by other sequences in the same sample as well. V usage is TRBV7-9 and J usage is TRBJ1-1, with D possibly TRBD1 on 5 matching bases. The CDR3 has 14 residues. Germline V gene data show CDR1 as SEHNR and CDR2 as FQNEAQ (reference sequence). V dropped 3 bases and J dropped 1 base, with 9 bases sitting between them. CDR3 coding DNA: TGTGCCAGCAGCTTGATGGGGGGGAACACTGAAGCTTTCTTT. Protein: CASSLMGGNTEAFF.

This clone has more than one count but fewer than ten. The rearrangement joins TRBV29-1 to TRBJ1-1; D is ambiguous. The CDR3 is made up of 12 amino acids. With 5 bases removed from V and 3 bases from J, the gap between germline ends came to 10 bases. Looked up from germline, CDR1 is SQVTM and CDR2 is ANQGSEA. This chain's CDR3 is CSVLEQYTEAFF. The CDR3 region has the DNA TGCAGCGTTCTCGAACAGTACACTGAAGCTTTCTTT.

V usage is TRBV9 and J usage is TRBJ2-3, with D hard to call. This CDR3 contains 15 residues. Trimming shortened V by 0 bases and J by 4 bases, and 12 bases separated the two germline ends. In germline, CDR1 is SGDLS, CDR2 YYNGEE. The DNA of the CDR3 is TGTGCCAGCAGCGTAGGTGTCCTGCAGGCAGATACGCAGTATTTT. Amino acid sequence: CASSVGVLQADTQYF.

The chain employs TRBV29-1 and TRBJ1-1, with 9 positions matching TRBD1. V was clipped by 7 bases and J by 7 bases; unmatched bases: 16. The CDR3 extends over 15 amino acids. Germline V gives CDR1 SQVTM, CDR2 ANQGSEA. Written as DNA, the CDR3 is TGCAGCGAGAGGCTGTCGGGACAGGGACTTGGTGAAGCTTTCTTT. This encodes CSERLSGQGLGEAFF.

This chain links TRBV7-8 with TRBJ1-2; 7 bases are a match to TRBD1. V dropped 2 bases and J dropped 0; count of bases not matched to a gene: 6. The germline V gene has CDR1 SGHVS and CDR2 FQNEAQ. The CDR3 consists of 16 residues. This CDR3 is CASSLIGGTANYGYTF. The CDR3 DNA is TGTGCCAGCAGCTTAATAGGCGGGACAGCTAACTATGGCTACACCTTC.

This chain uses TRBV6-5 with TRBJ1-2; D might be TRBD1 (5 bases). There are 15 residues in the CDR3. CDR1 MNHEY and CDR2 SVGAGI come from the germline V gene. V shed 2 bases and J shed 8 bases, with 18 bases lying between them. The CDR3 DNA follows: TGTGCCAGCAGTTACGGGGGGACCCCGGGCGTCGGCTACACCTTC. Its translation: CASSYGGTPGVGYTF.

This clone came up once. The genes are TRBV15 and TRBJ2-7; 7 bases agree with TRBD2. V gave up 3 bases and J gave up 2 bases; unmatched junction bases: 4. Germline lookup yields CDR1 LNHNV and CDR2 YYDKDF (reference sequence). The CDR3 has 14 amino acids. CDR3 bases: TGTGCCACCAGCAGGGCTCGGGAGGCCTACGAGCAGTACTTC. Its translation is CATSRAREAYEQYF.

The rearrangement links TRBV5-1 to TRBJ1-2; 8 nucleotides match TRBD1. CDR1 SGHRS and CDR2 YFSETQ come from the germline V gene. The trim removed 4 bases at V and 6 bases at J, leaving 2 bases unmatched. CDR3 length: 12 residues. This CDR3 reads CASSVDRDGYTF. Written as DNA, the CDR3 is TGCGCCAGCAGCGTGGACAGGGATGGCTACACCTTC. The whole variable domain, remainder taken from reference TRBV5-1 and TRBJ1-2, is KAGVTQTPRYLIKTRGQQVTLSCSPISGHRSVSWYQQTPGQGLQFLFEYFSETQRNKGNFPGRFSGRQFSNSRSEMNVSTLELGDSALYLCASSVDRDGYTFGSGTRLTVV.

V gene TRBV3-1 (or the pseudogene TRBV3-2) combines with J gene TRBJ1-1; D is undetermined. Germline CDR1 and CDR2: LGHDT and YNNKEL (reference sequence). This CDR3 has 14 residues. V shed 6 bases and J shed 1 base, with 12 bases lying between them. The CDR3 is CASSHLLRNTEAFF. Here the CDR3 DNA reads TGTGCCAGCAGTCATCTTTTGCGGAACACTGAAGCTTTCTTT.

The chain employs TRBV2 and TRBJ1-1; D not resolved. Between the trimmed V and J ends, which lost 3 bases and 0 bases, there was a span of 5 bases. Germline CDR1 and CDR2: SNHLY and FYNNEI. The CDR3 length is 13 residues. In DNA, the CDR3 is TGTGCCAGCAGTGACAGGTTGAACACTGAAGCTTTCTTT. It encodes CASSDRLNTEAFF.

V and J are TRBV6-5 and TRBJ1-4, with 11 bases that match TRBD1. CDR1 is MNHEY, CDR2 SVGAGI, per germline. The V gene end was trimmed by 5 bases and the J gene end by 7 bases; junction bases not matched to a gene: 6. The CDR3 totals 15 residues. Written as DNA, the CDR3 is TGTGCCAGCAGTCCTCGGACAGGGGGCGTTGAAAAACTGTTTTTT. This codes for CASSPRTGGVEKLFF.